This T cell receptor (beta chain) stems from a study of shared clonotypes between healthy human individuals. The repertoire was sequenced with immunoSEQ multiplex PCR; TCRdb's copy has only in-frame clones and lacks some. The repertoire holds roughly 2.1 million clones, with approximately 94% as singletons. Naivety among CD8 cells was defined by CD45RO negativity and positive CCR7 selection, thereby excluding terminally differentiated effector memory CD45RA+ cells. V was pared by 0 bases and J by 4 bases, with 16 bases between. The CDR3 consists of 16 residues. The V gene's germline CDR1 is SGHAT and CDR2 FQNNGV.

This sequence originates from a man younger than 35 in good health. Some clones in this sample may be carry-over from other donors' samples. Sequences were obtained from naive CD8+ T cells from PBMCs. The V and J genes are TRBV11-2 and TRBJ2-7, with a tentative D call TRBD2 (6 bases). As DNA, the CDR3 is TGTGCCAGCAGCTTAGATTCGGGGGTGGAGGGATACGAGCAGTACTTC. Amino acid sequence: CASSLDSGVEGYEQYF.